The next 23 T cell receptor beta chains were all read from a single sample in a study of T cell clonality in common variable immunodeficiency. The repertoire was sequenced with immunoSEQ multiplex PCR; TCRdb's copy has only in-frame clones and lacks some. Observed are about 43,000 clones, no singletons, with the top ten taking about 2.2%. The sequenced sample consisted of peripheral blood mononuclear cells. These receptors were collected from a person aged 18-70 years in good health.

This clone was seen repeatedly, ten times or more. Coverage ceases 3 residues before the CDR3 finishes, and the germline J gene fills in the end. V usage is TRBV27 and J usage is TRBJ2-7; TRBD1 might be the D (6 bases). Germline V gives CDR1 MNHEY, CDR2 SMNVEV (reference sequence). The CDR3 is made up of 14 amino acids. V dropped 5 bases and J dropped 1 base, with 12 bases sitting between them. The sequenced part of the CDR3 DNA is TGTGCCAGCAGTCCCCGACAGGCTTCCTACGAG. It translates to CASSPRQASYE. The CDR3 reads in full as CASSPRQASYEQYF.

Comments on this clone: Given a much more abundant clone one base away, this may be a read error. Sequencing ends 3 residues short of the CDR3 end; the germline J gene provides the rest. The V call is TRBV20-1, the J call TRBJ2-5, with 10 bases aligning to TRBD1. CDR1 and CDR2 from the germline V gene are DFQATT and SNEGSKA (reference sequence). Trimming took 8 bases from V and 6 from J; bases not matched to a gene: 12. The CDR3 consists of 14 residues. The CDR3 sequence: CSSLTGGDRKTQYF. CDR3 DNA, as far as it was read: TGCAGTTCACTGACAGGGGGCGACAGAAAGACC.

This clone was seen repeatedly, ten times or more. Partial CDR3 DNA: TGTGCCAGCAGTGAAGTTGGGCAGGGTACGGAAAAG. Translation: CASSEVGQGTEK. The entire CDR3 is CASSEVGQGTEKLFF. The chain joins TRBV6-1 to TRBJ2-2; the D gene is possibly TRBD1 (5 bases). The read ends 3 residues before the CDR3 terminus; that terminus is restored from the germline J gene. Germline V CDR1 and CDR2: MNHNS, SASEGT. The CDR3 covers 15 residues.

Ten or more counts support this clone. CDR3 in amino acids: CASSGDSGAHYEQYF. Incomplete CDR3 DNA: TGTGCCAGCAGCGGCGATAGCGGGGCCCACTACGAG. The chain couples TRBV9 to TRBJ2-7; 8 bases match TRBD2. Coverage ceases 3 residues before the CDR3 finishes, and the germline J gene fills in the end. Germline loops: CDR1 SGDLS, CDR2 YYNGEE. Trimming at V came to 3 bases and at J to 3 bases, leaving 8 bases not matched to a gene. CDR3 length: 15 amino acids.

This clone was detected many times. The read ends 3 residues before the CDR3 terminus; that terminus is restored from the germline J gene. The J gene is TRBJ1-1, the V gene TRBV4-1, with 7 positions matching TRBD1. The CDR3 covers 16 residues. From germline, CDR1 is MGHRA and CDR2 YSYEKL. Trimming at V came to 0 bases and at J to 7 bases, leaving 11 bases not matched to a gene. The sequenced part of the CDR3 DNA is TGCGCCAGCAGCCAAGATATAAGAAGCAGGGGGTTTGAA. Amino acids: CASSQDIRSRGFE. The CDR3 reads in full as CASSQDIRSRGFEAFF.

This clone showed up many times. The CDR3 extends 3 residues past the end of the read, so its final part is completed from the germline J gene. The V and J genes are TRBV19 and TRBJ2-1, with 12 nucleotides matching TRBD2. V dropped 5 bases and J dropped 9; count of bases not matched to a gene: 5. Looked up from germline, CDR1 is LNHDA and CDR2 is SQIVND (reference sequence). The CDR3 extends over 14 amino acids. CDR3 residues: CASSLTSGSGEQFF. CDR3 bases read: TGTGCCAGTAGTCTGACTAGCGGGAGCGGTGAG.

This clone has ten or more counts. Coverage ceases 3 residues before the CDR3 finishes, and the germline J gene fills in the end. V usage is TRBV20-1 and J usage is TRBJ2-1, with 10 bases aligning to TRBD2. The V gene end was trimmed by 5 bases and the J gene end by 4 bases; junction bases not matched to a gene: 14. Per germline, CDR1 DFQATT and CDR2 SNEGSKA (reference sequence). The CDR3 has 17 amino acids. The CDR3 sequence: CSAVNPSLAGKYNEQFF. The covered CDR3 bases are TGCAGTGCTGTAAACCCGTCACTAGCGGGGAAATACAATGAG.

The table lists this clone with many counts. The read comes to an end 3 residues before the CDR3 does, leaving the germline J gene to fill in the end. The chain employs TRBV19 and TRBJ2-1; D possibly corresponds to TRBD1 (5 bases). This CDR3 has 15 amino acids. The germline CDR1 and CDR2 sequences are LNHDA and SQIVND (reference sequence). V lost 3 bases to trimming and J lost 6 bases, with 15 bases between them. The sequenced part of the CDR3 DNA is TGTGCCAGTAGTATTACCAGGGCTATGACCAATGAG. This gives the protein CASSITRAMTNE. The entire CDR3 protein is CASSITRAMTNEQFF.

This clone has only a few counts. The sequence runs out 3 residues before the end of the CDR3; the remainder is reconstructed from the germline J gene. The V call is TRBV20-1, the J call TRBJ2-1, with 7 positions matching TRBD2. After removal of 0 bases from V and 0 bases from J, the junction contained 8 bases not matched to a gene. Germline V lookup: CDR1 DFQATT, CDR2 SNEGSKA (reference sequence). This CDR3 region has 17 residues. The CDR3 loop is CSARDPLAPSSYNEQFF. Incomplete CDR3 DNA: TGCAGTGCTAGAGATCCACTAGCGCCGAGCTCCTACAATGAG.

The table lists this clone with many counts. The observed sequence ends 3 residues before the CDR3 terminus, with the missing tail filled in from the germline J gene. The chain recombines TRBV5-5 with TRBJ2-7; 10 nucleotides match TRBD1. The CDR3 has 15 amino acids. Germline CDR1 and CDR2: SGHKS and YYEKEE (reference sequence). V was pared by 7 bases and J by 1 base, with 8 bases of the junction left unmatched. The CDR3 is CASFPGTGVSYEQYF. Incomplete CDR3 DNA: TGTGCCAGCTTCCCCGGGACAGGGGTTTCCTACGAG.

This clone was counted ten times or more. The read finishes 3 residues shy of the CDR3 end, and the germline J gene is used to complete it. The gene calls are TRBV5-1 and TRBJ1-1, with 7 bases fitting TRBD1. Per germline, CDR1 SGHRS and CDR2 YFSETQ. CDR3 length: 13 residues. The J segment lost 0 bases and the V segment lost 7 bases, leaving 3 bases of the junction unmatched. This CDR3 reads CASAGTVNTEAFF. CDR3 bases read: TGCGCCAGCGCCGGGACAGTGAACACTGAA.

As regards this clone: The read ends 3 residues shy of where the CDR3 ends; the end is completed using the germline J gene. The rearrangement uses TRBV2 and TRBJ2-3; D is possibly TRBD1 (6 bases). The CDR3 consists of 14 residues. Looked up from germline, CDR1 is SNHLY and CDR2 is FYNNEI. The CDR3: CASSFSGTQETQYF. The sequenced CDR3 bases are TGTGCCAGCAGCTTCTCCGGGACACAAGAGACG.

This clone was detected ten times or more. CDR3 protein: CASGLTGSTDTQYF. CDR3 bases read: TGTGCCAGCGGCCTGACAGGGAGCACAGATACG. The chain carries TRBV7-6 and TRBJ2-3, with 7 bases aligning to TRBD1. The read is 3 residues too short to cover the CDR3 end, so that end is filled in from the germline J gene. CDR1 SGHVS and CDR2 FNYEAQ come from the germline V gene. V shed 8 bases, J shed 0 bases, and the junction held 5 bases outside the gene matches. The CDR3 extends over 14 amino acids.

This clone was recorded at least ten times. The sequenced fragment ends 3 residues before the CDR3 boundary, so the rest is inferred from the germline J gene. V gene TRBV5-1 combines with J gene TRBJ2-2; D gene ambiguous. The germline V gene has CDR1 SGHRS and CDR2 YFSETQ. Trimming left V 1 base short and J 1 base short, with 5 bases between. The CDR3 spans 14 residues. The CDR3 region is CASSLNRNTGELFF. Partial CDR3 DNA: TGCGCCAGCAGCTTGAACAGGAACACCGGGGAG.

This clone was counted ten times or more. The read terminates 3 residues ahead of where the CDR3 ends, so the germline J gene completes it. This rearrangement joins TRBV7-2 to TRBJ1-5; the match to TRBD1 covers 7 bases. Trimming at V came to 1 base and at J to 7 bases, leaving 7 bases not matched to a gene. CDR3 length: 15 amino acids. CDR1 is SGHTA and CDR2 is FQGNSA in the germline V gene. The CDR3 bases that were read are TGTGCCAGCAGCTTAGTCTACAGGGGAGGACAGCCC. Its translation: CASSLVYRGGQP. The whole CDR3 reads CASSLVYRGGQPQHF.

This clone was seen at least ten times. The CDR3 sequence is CASRERDRVQETQYF. The sequenced part of the CDR3 DNA is TGTGCCAGCAGGGAACGGGACAGGGTACAAGAGACC. The gene calls are TRBV6-1 and TRBJ2-5; 9 bases are a match to TRBD1. The read stops 3 residues short of the end of the CDR3; the missing end is completed from the germline J gene. The CDR3 runs 15 residues. The ends lost 6 bases at V and 2 bases at J; junction bases unmatched: 7. Germline V gene sequence: CDR1 MNHNS, CDR2 SASEGT.

This clone was recorded many times. The part of the CDR3 DNA that was read is TGTGCCAGCAGCTCGAAGACGGGGACTGAA. Amino acids: CASSSKTGTE. The CDR3 as a whole reads CASSSKTGTEAFF. The chain carries TRBV7-9 and TRBJ1-1, with D unresolved. From the germline J gene comes the end of the CDR3, since the read stops 3 residues before it. V was trimmed by 4 bases and J by 5 bases, leaving 11 bases between them. This CDR3 is built from 13 residues. CDR1 is SEHNR, CDR2 FQNEAQ, per germline (reference sequence).

This clone was observed many times. The read falls 3 residues short of the CDR3 end, and the missing part is taken from the germline J gene. The chain carries TRBV28 and TRBJ2-1; 9 nucleotides align to TRBD1. Germline-derived CDR1 and CDR2 are MDHEN and SYDVKM. There are 15 residues in the CDR3. After removal of 6 bases from V and 8 bases from J, the junction contained 11 bases not matched to a gene. CDR3 DNA, as far as it was read: TGTGCCAGCAGAACCTTACAGGGGGCAAACCATGAG. It translates to CASRTLQGANHE. The CDR3 in full is CASRTLQGANHEQFF.

This clone showed up many times. The DNA read from the CDR3 is TGTGCTACCAACAGAGGCACAGATACG. Amino acid sequence: CATNRGTDT. The entire CDR3 reads CATNRGTDTQYF. The chain couples TRBV12-5 to TRBJ2-3, with D unresolved. The read ends 3 residues before the CDR3 terminus; that terminus is restored from the germline J gene. The V gene lost 10 bases and the J gene lost 1 base, with 9 bases spanning the gap. CDR1 and CDR2 from the germline V gene are LGHNT and FRNRAP. This CDR3 region has 12 residues.

This clone was seen many times. The read falls 3 residues short of the CDR3 end, and the missing part is taken from the germline J gene. This chain links TRBV20-1 with TRBJ2-3; weak D call: TRBD1 (6 bases). V shed 4 bases and J shed 5 bases, with 10 bases lying between them. This CDR3 contains 12 residues. Germline-derived CDR1 and CDR2 are DFQATT and SNEGSKA (reference sequence). The CDR3 DNA, read in part, is TGCAGTGCTACTCAAGGGGGAGATACG. Protein product: CSATQGGDT. The entire CDR3 protein reads CSATQGGDTQYF.

This clone was recorded many times. The read stops 3 residues short of the end of the CDR3; the missing end is completed from the germline J gene. V and J are TRBV5-1 and TRBJ2-1, with 7 bases matching TRBD1. The ends lost 0 bases at V and 0 bases at J; junction bases unmatched: 3. Germline loops: CDR1 SGHRS, CDR2 YFSETQ. The CDR3 runs to 16 residues. CDR3 sequence reads: CASSLDRGFSYNEQFF. The covered CDR3 bases are TGCGCCAGCAGCTTGGACAGGGGTTTCTCCTACAATGAG.

This clone occurred many times. The CDR3 extends 3 residues past the end of the read, so its final part is completed from the germline J gene. The chain is built from TRBV5-1 and TRBJ1-2; D not certain. V lost 0 bases to trimming and J lost 2 bases, with 11 bases between them. Per the germline V gene, CDR1 is SGHRS and CDR2 is YFSETQ. The CDR3 is 15 residues long. The covered CDR3 bases are TGCGCCAGCAGCTTGGATGTGGGCTCAAACTATGGC. It codes for CASSLDVGSNYG. The full CDR3 sequence reads CASSLDVGSNYGYTF.

As concerns this clone: The read stops 3 residues short of the end of the CDR3; the missing end is completed from the germline J gene. V gene TRBV19 combines with J gene TRBJ2-2; TRBD1 agrees at 7 bases. The CDR3 totals 19 residues. From germline, CDR1 is LNHDA and CDR2 SQIVND (reference sequence). The CDR3 loop is CASSMKRVTGISGANVLFF. Incomplete CDR3 DNA: TGTGCCAGTAGTATGAAGAGGGTGACAGGGATCTCTGGGGCCAACGTG.